These 2 T cell receptor beta chains share one sample of origin, sequenced in a study of T cells after yellow fever vaccination. TCRdb analysed the 5' RACE reads with MiXCR anew, one entry per CDR3 protein. The table has fewer than 350,000 distinct CDR3 sequences, 3% to 4.5% seen once. The source was PBMCs, collected on the day of the yellow fever booster vaccination. The receptors originated from a young man who received the YFV17D yellow fever vaccine.

This clonotype showed up many times. The J gene is TRBJ1-5, the V gene TRBV7-8, with TRBD1 matching over 8 bases. With V trimmed by 2 bases and J by 2 bases, 5 bases remained unmatched. There are 16 residues in the CDR3. In germline, CDR1 is SGHVS, CDR2 FQNEAQ. Here the CDR3 reads CASSLSQGAGNQPQHF. The CDR3 DNA sequence: TGTGCCAGCAGCTTATCTCAGGGGGCAGGCAATCAGCCCCAGCATTTT.

This clonotype was seen at least ten times. The chain joins TRBV2 to TRBJ2-2; D not certain. This CDR3 comprises 12 residues. The V end was cut by 4 bases, the J end by 3 bases, with 3 bases between. Per the germline V gene, CDR1 is SNHLY and CDR2 is FYNNEI. The CDR3 loop reads CASSADTGELFF. The CDR3 nucleotides read TGTGCCAGCAGTGCAGACACCGGGGAGCTGTTTTTT.